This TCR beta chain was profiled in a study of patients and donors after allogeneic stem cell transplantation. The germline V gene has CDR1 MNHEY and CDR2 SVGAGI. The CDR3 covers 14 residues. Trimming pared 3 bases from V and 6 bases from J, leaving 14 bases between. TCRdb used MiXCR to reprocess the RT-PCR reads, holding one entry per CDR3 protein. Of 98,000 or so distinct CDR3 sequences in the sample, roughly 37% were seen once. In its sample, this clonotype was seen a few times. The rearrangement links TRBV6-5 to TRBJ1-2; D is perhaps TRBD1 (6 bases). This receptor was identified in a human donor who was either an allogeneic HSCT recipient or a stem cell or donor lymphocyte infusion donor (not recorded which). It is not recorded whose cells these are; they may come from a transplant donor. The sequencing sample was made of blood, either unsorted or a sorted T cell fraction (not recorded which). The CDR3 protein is CASSYDGTTDGYTF. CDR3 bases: TGTGCCAGCAGTTATGACGGGACAACGGATGGCTACACCTTC.